Following are 18 T cell receptor beta chains from one sample sequenced in a study of blood T cell repertoires in COVID-19. Profiled with immunoSEQ multiplex PCR; TCRdb holds only in-frame clones, not every one. The sample lists under 95,000 clones, roughly 91% seen once, with 4.9% in the top ten. What was sequenced was peripheral blood. These receptor sequences come from a woman older than 75 with acute or convalescent COVID-19.

The V gene is TRBV6-2 or TRBV6-3, the J gene TRBJ1-2, with 9 nucleotides matching TRBD1. This CDR3 has 14 amino acids. Germline V gene sequence: CDR1 MNHEY, CDR2 SVGEGT. The trim removed 6 bases at V and 7 bases at J, leaving 9 bases unmatched. In DNA, the CDR3 is TGTGCCAGCAGCCCGGGACAGGGAGTCTCTGGCTACACCTTC. Its translation is CASSPGQGVSGYTF.

The chain uses TRBV6-2 or TRBV6-3 and TRBJ2-1, with 8 bases fitting TRBD2. The CDR3 consists of 18 residues. Germline V gene lookup returns CDR1 MNHEY and CDR2 SVGEGT. Germline trimming cut 1 base from V and 5 bases from J; bases unmatched to any gene: 13. CDR3 in amino acids: CASSYWGSWRGANNEQFF. The CDR3 bases are TGTGCCAGCAGTTACTGGGGCTCATGGCGGGGGGCTAACAATGAGCAGTTCTTC.

The chain recombines TRBV5-1 with TRBJ1-1; 11 bases line up with TRBD1. Germline CDR1 SGHRS, CDR2 YFSETQ. This CDR3 is built from 17 residues. Trimming removed 5 bases from V and 0 bases from J; junction bases left unmatched: 9. The chain's CDR3 is CASSPWTGGSMNTEAFF. DNA of the CDR3: TGCGCCAGCAGTCCGTGGACAGGGGGCTCGATGAACACTGAAGCTTTCTTT.

This clone showed up just a few times. The genes are TRBV18 and TRBJ1-6; 7 positions agree with TRBD1. This CDR3 has 15 residues. The ends lost 3 bases at V and 7 bases at J; junction bases unmatched: 6. CDR1 and CDR2 (germline): KGHSH, LQKENI. The CDR3 sequence is CASSPNRGMNSPLHF. The CDR3 DNA sequence: TGTGCCAGCTCACCGAACAGGGGAATGAATTCACCCCTCCACTTT.

The V and J genes are TRBV3-1 (or the pseudogene TRBV3-2) and TRBJ2-5, with 11 bases fitting TRBD2. V shed 0 bases, J shed 2 bases, and the junction held 11 bases outside the gene matches. The CDR3 covers 19 residues. The germline V gene has CDR1 LGHDT and CDR2 YNNKEL (reference sequence). The CDR3 protein is CASSQDSPSGGSWQETQYF. Here the CDR3 DNA reads TGTGCCAGCAGCCAAGATAGTCCTAGCGGGGGGAGTTGGCAAGAGACCCAGTACTTC.

V and J are TRBV5-6 and TRBJ2-7, with TRBD1 matching 8 bases. V shed 1 base and J 4 bases; nucleotides not matched to a gene: 7. The CDR3 has 15 residues. From germline, CDR1 is SGHDT and CDR2 YYEEEE. The CDR3 loop is CASSLFQGADYEQYF. As DNA, the CDR3 is TGTGCCAGCAGCTTGTTTCAGGGGGCGGATTACGAGCAGTACTTC.

This sequence joins TRBV7-2 and TRBJ2-3, with 11 bases lining up with TRBD1. Germline assignment: CDR1 SGHTA and CDR2 FQGNSA. V dropped 4 bases and J dropped 6; count of bases not matched to a gene: 6. This CDR3 has 15 amino acids. In nucleotides, the CDR3 is TGTGCCAGCAGCTCTTGGGACAGGGGGTTGGATACGCAGTATTTT. Its translation: CASSSWDRGLDTQYF.

The chain uses TRBV5-1 and TRBJ2-2; tentative D call: TRBD1 (6 bases). The CDR3 spans 15 residues. V was clipped by 5 bases and J by 1 base, with 12 bases between them. Germline CDR1 and CDR2: SGHRS and YFSETQ. The CDR3 protein is CASSRGHRNTGELFF. The CDR3 bases are TGCGCCAGCAGTAGGGGACACCGGAACACCGGGGAGCTGTTTTTT.

The chain combines TRBV19 with TRBJ2-7; a weak D match, TRBD2 (5 bases). V was pared by 1 base and J by 4 bases, with 14 bases between. In germline, CDR1 is LNHDA, CDR2 SQIVND (reference sequence). The CDR3 covers 15 residues. The CDR3 spells CASSIADGRGYEQYF. The CDR3, as DNA: TGTGCCAGTAGTATAGCGGACGGAAGAGGGTACGAGCAGTACTTC. The entire variable domain, with the rest obtained from reference TRBV19 and TRBJ2-7, is as follows: DGGITQSPKYLFRKEGQNVTLSCEQNLNHDAMYWYRQDPGQGLRLIYYSQIVNDFQKGDIAEGYSVSREKKESFPLTVTSAQKNPTAFYLCASSIADGRGYEQYFGPGTRLTVT.

This chain uses TRBV7-8 with TRBJ1-4, with D perhaps matching TRBD1 (6 bases). Trimming cost V 3 bases and J 11 bases, with 10 bases left between them. Per the germline V gene, CDR1 is SGHVS and CDR2 is FQNEAQ. This CDR3 comprises 12 residues. In DNA form, the CDR3 reads TGTGCCAGCAGCTTCGCCCAGGGGAAACTGTTTTTT. Translated, it gives CASSFAQGKLFF.

This clone was observed a handful of times. This chain connects TRBV6-2 or TRBV6-3 to TRBJ1-1, with a possible D match to TRBD1 (6 bases). This CDR3 is 15 amino acids long. Looked up from germline, CDR1 is MNHEY and CDR2 is SVGEGT. The V gene lost 6 bases and the J gene lost 4 bases, with 18 bases spanning the gap. CDR3 in DNA: TGTGCCAGCAGCCCAGTAGGGGGGGTCGGCACTGAAGCTTTCTTT. It translates to CASSPVGGVGTEAFF.

This clone was observed a handful of times. The chain employs TRBV24-1 and TRBJ2-2; 10 nucleotides agree with TRBD2. The length of the CDR3 is 16 residues. Germline CDR1 and CDR2: KGHDR and SFDVKD. The junction had 4 bases not matched to a gene; V was cut back by 0 bases and J by 7 bases. The CDR3 here is CATSDLGLAEGGELFF. The CDR3 nucleotides read TGTGCCACCAGTGATTTGGGACTAGCGGAGGGCGGGGAGCTGTTTTTT.

The CDR3 region has the DNA TGTGCCAGCAGTCGGATCGGGACTAGCGTGGCAGATACGCAGTATTTT. This translates into CASSRIGTSVADTQYF. V usage is TRBV3-1 (or the pseudogene TRBV3-2) and J usage is TRBJ2-3, with 10 bases lining up with TRBD2. This CDR3 has 16 amino acids. Germline CDR1 and CDR2: LGHDT and YNNKEL (reference sequence). The ends lost 6 bases at V and 4 bases at J; junction bases unmatched: 10.

This clone showed up just once. This chain links TRBV4-2 with TRBJ2-1; 8 nucleotides align to TRBD2. The CDR3 runs 18 residues. Germline V gene data show CDR1 as LGHNA and CDR2 as YNFKEQ. With V trimmed by 0 bases and J by 12 bases, 19 bases remained unmatched. The DNA for the CDR3 is TGTGCCAGCAGCCAAGATAATAGAATTTCGGGACTAGGGTTTCCGCAGTTCTTC. This translates into CASSQDNRISGLGFPQFF.

This chain uses TRBV4-2 with TRBJ1-4; tentatively, D is TRBD1 (6 bases). V shed 0 bases and J shed 2 bases, with 19 bases lying between them. The CDR3 runs to 19 residues. CDR1 and CDR2 from the germline V gene are LGHNA and YNFKEQ. CDR3 sequence reads: CASSQELTWGGHTNEKLFF. The CDR3 region has the DNA TGTGCCAGCAGCCAAGAACTTACCTGGGGGGGGCATACTAATGAAAAACTGTTTTTT.

This chain joins TRBV5-1 and TRBJ2-5; 10 bases line up with TRBD2. The V gene's germline CDR1 is SGHRS and CDR2 YFSETQ. The CDR3 consists of 14 residues. The V segment lost 5 bases and the J segment 7 bases; nucleotides outside the gene matches: 8. In nucleotides, the CDR3 is TGCGCCAGCAGAACTAGCGGGGATACGAGGACCCAGTACTTC. Protein: CASRTSGDTRTQYF.

V usage is TRBV7-2 and J usage is TRBJ1-1; no firm D call. With 4 bases removed from V and 5 bases from J, the gap between germline ends came to 17 bases. Germline V gene data show CDR1 as SGHTA and CDR2 as FQGNSA. CDR3 length: 15 residues. The chain's CDR3 is CASSYGNSGGTEAFF. The CDR3 DNA reads TGTGCCAGCAGCTACGGAAATTCGGGTGGTACTGAAGCTTTCTTT.

The rearrangement links TRBV19 to TRBJ2-1; the match to TRBD1 covers 11 bases. In germline, CDR1 is LNHDA, CDR2 SQIVND (reference sequence). The CDR3 runs to 15 residues. With V trimmed by 7 bases and J by 5 bases, 7 bases remained unmatched. The CDR3 protein is CASIDGTGGHNEQFF. The CDR3 bases are TGTGCCAGTATCGACGGGACAGGGGGTCACAATGAGCAGTTCTTC.